The following is a T cell receptor beta chain sequence with its context. This sample is drawn from a study of blood T cells in healthy people across ages. It was with a sample-barcoded 5' primer and a J-beta primer mix that a second PCR of roughly 7 to 12 cycles was run. The authors tagged each cDNA molecule using a template-switch adaptor with 12 random nucleotides. TCRdb passed the 5' RACE reads through MiXCR, listing each CDR3 protein once. Of nearly 1 million distinct CDR3 sequences listed, around 54% are singletons. V lost 0 bases, J lost 2 bases, and 9 bases stayed unmatched. The CDR3 spans 18 residues. Per the germline V gene, CDR1 is ENHRY and CDR2 is SYGVKD. Every donor contributed roughly 10 milliliters of peripheral blood by blood draw.

The sequencing input was blood. This receptor was taken from a woman aged 60-75 years in good health. The genes are TRBV10-3 and TRBJ2-7; 11 nucleotides match TRBD1. The CDR3 sequence is CAISESRDRGFWAYEQYF. In DNA, the CDR3 is TGTGCCATCAGTGAGTCGAGGGACAGGGGGTTTTGGGCCTACGAGCAGTACTTC.